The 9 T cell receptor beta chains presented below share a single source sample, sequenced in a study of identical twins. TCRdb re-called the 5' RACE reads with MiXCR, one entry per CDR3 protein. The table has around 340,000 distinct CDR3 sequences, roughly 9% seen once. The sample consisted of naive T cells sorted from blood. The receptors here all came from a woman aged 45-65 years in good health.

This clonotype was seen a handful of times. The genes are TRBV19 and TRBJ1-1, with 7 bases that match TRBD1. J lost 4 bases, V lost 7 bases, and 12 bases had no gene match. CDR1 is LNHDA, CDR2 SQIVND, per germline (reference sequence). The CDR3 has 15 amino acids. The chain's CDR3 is CASKPGQLVGTEAFF. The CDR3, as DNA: TGTGCCAGTAAGCCGGGACAGCTAGTAGGCACTGAAGCTTTCTTT.

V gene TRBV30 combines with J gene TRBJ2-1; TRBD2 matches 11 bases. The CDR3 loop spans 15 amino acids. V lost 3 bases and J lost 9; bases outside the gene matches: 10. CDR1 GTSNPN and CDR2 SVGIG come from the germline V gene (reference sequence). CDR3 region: CAWRGTSGPNGEQFF. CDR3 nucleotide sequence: TGTGCCTGGAGAGGGACTAGCGGTCCGAACGGTGAGCAGTTCTTC.

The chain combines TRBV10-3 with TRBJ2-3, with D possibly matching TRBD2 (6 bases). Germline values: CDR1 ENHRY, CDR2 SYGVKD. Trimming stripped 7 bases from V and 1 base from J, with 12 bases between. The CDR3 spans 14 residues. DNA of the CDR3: TGTGCCATCACTGGAGGGCAGGGCACAGATACGCAGTATTTT. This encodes CAITGGQGTDTQYF.

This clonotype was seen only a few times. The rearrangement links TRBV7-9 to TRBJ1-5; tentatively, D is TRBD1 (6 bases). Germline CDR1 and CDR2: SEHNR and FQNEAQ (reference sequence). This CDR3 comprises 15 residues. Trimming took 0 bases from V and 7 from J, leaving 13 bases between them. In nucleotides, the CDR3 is TGTGCCAGCAGCTTAGCAGGACAGCCCGGCCAGCCCCAGCATTTT. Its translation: CASSLAGQPGQPQHF. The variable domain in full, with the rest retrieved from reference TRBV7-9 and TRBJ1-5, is DTGVSQNPRHKITKRGQNVTFRCDPISEHNRLYWYRQTLGQGPEFLTYFQNEAQLEKSRLLSDRFSAERPKGSFSTLEIQRTEQGDSAMYLCASSLAGQPGQPQHFGDGTRLSIL.

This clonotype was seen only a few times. Here the CDR3 reads CASKDSGGPSYEQYF. The CDR3 DNA is TGTGCCAGCAAAGACAGCGGGGGACCTTCCTACGAGCAGTACTTC. The rearrangement joins TRBV2 to TRBJ2-7; 8 bases are shared with TRBD2. V shed 7 bases, J shed 1 base, and the junction held 9 bases outside the gene matches. The CDR3 is 15 residues long. CDR1 is SNHLY and CDR2 is FYNNEI in the germline V gene.

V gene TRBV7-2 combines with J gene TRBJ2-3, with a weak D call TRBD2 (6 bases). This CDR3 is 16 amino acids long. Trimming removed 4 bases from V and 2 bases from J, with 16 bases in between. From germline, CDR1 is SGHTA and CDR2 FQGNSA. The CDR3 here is CASSSDYRAHTDTQYF. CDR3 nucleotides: TGTGCCAGCAGCTCGGACTACCGAGCTCACACAGATACGCAGTATTTT.

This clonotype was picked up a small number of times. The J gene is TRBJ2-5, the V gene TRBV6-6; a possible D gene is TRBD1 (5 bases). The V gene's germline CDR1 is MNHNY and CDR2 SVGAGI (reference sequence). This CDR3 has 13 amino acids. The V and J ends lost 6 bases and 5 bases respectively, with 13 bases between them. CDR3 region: CASRARPGETQYF. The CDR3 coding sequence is TGTGCCAGCAGAGCCAGACCAGGGGAGACCCAGTACTTC.

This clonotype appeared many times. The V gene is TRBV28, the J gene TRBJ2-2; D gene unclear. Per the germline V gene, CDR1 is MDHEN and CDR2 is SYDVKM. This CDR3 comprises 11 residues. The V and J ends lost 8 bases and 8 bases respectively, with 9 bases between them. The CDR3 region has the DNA TGTGCCAGCCATACCGGGGGGGAGCTGTTTTTT. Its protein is CASHTGGELFF. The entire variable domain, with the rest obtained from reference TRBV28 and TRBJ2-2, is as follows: DVKVTQSSRYLVKRTGEKVFLECVQDMDHENMFWYRQDPGLGLRLIYFSYDVKMKEKGDIPEGYSVSREKKERFSLILESASTNQTSMYLCASHTGGELFFGEGSRLTVL.

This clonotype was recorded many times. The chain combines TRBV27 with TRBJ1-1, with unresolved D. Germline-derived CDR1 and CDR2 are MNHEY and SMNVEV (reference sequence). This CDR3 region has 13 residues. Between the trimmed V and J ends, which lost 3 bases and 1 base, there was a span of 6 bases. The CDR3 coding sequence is TGTGCCAGCAGTTTTCGACGGAACACTGAAGCTTTCTTT. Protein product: CASSFRRNTEAFF.